These 32 T cell receptor beta chains were sequenced from one sample in a study of T cells in Graves' hyperthyroidism and ophthalmopathy. RNA transcripts were the template for amplifying TCR beta CDR3 regions. HTBI primers were the set used in a first-round RT-PCR of the TCR CDR3. MiXCR, run by TCRdb on the multiplex PCR reads, gives a single entry per CDR3 protein. The data contain 300,000 to 450,000 distinct CDR3 sequences, more than 14% of them singletons. Sequenced sample: blood. The receptors were sampled from a woman aged 25 to 39 with Graves' ophthalmopathy.

This rearrangement joins TRBV9 to TRBJ1-6; D may be TRBD1 (5 bases). The CDR3 contains 20 residues. Deletions cut 0 bases from V and 0 bases from J, with 19 bases between. Germline V gene lookup returns CDR1 SGDLS and CDR2 YYNGEE. The CDR3 reads CASSVVVGVGGSSYNSPLHF. The CDR3 coding sequence is TGTGCCAGCAGCGTAGTAGTGGGGGTTGGGGGAAGCTCCTATAATTCACCCCTCCACTTT.

This clonotype has a count of ten or more. The V and J genes are TRBV29-1 and TRBJ1-1, with D possibly matching TRBD1 (5 bases). The CDR3 contains 13 residues. From germline, CDR1 is SQVTM and CDR2 ANQGSEA. Trimming took off 6 bases at V and 0 bases at J, with 11 bases between the two ends. The CDR3 here is CSVGHGMNTEAFF. For the CDR3, the DNA is TGCAGCGTCGGACACGGAATGAACACTGAAGCTTTCTTT.

At least ten counts were recorded for this clonotype. J is TRBJ1-2 and V is TRBV24-1, with D possibly being TRBD1 (5 bases). The germline gives CDR1 KGHDR, CDR2 SFDVKD. The CDR3 loop spans 13 amino acids. Trimming removed 2 bases at V and 5 bases at J, with 8 bases between. DNA for the CDR3: TGTGCCACCAGTGATTCAGGGTCATATGGCTACACCTTC. It codes for CATSDSGSYGYTF.

This clonotype came up many times. CDR3 bases: TGTGCCAGCAGAATCTGGACAGGGATCACCAGCAATCAGCCCCAGCATTTT. Translation: CASRIWTGITSNQPQHF. This chain links TRBV6-1 with TRBJ1-5, with 8 bases fitting TRBD1. In germline, CDR1 is MNHNS, CDR2 SASEGT. Trimming at V came to 6 bases and at J to 1 base, leaving 11 bases not matched to a gene. The CDR3 is 17 amino acids.

This clonotype was picked up many times. The chain has TRBV20-1 and TRBJ2-1; 7 nucleotides align to TRBD2. J gave up 0 bases and V 1 base, and 15 bases lay outside the gene matches. CDR1 DFQATT and CDR2 SNEGSKA come from the germline V gene (reference sequence). The CDR3 sequence is 19 residues long. CDR3 sequence: CSARGRGAGVPISYNEQFF. CDR3 sequence (DNA): TGCAGTGCTAGAGGACGAGGGGCGGGGGTACCCATCTCCTACAATGAGCAGTTCTTC.

This clonotype has ten or more counts. This sequence joins TRBV6-5 and TRBJ2-7; possible D gene TRBD1, 5 bases. CDR1 MNHEY and CDR2 SVGAGI come from the germline V gene. V dropped 2 bases and J dropped 2 bases, with 16 bases sitting between them. The CDR3 totals 16 residues. CDR3 sequence reads: CASSYITGRGAYEQYF. In nucleotides, the CDR3 is TGTGCCAGCAGTTACATTACAGGCCGCGGCGCCTACGAGCAGTACTTC.

In its sample, this clonotype was seen many times. V usage is TRBV28 and J usage is TRBJ1-1; D call uncertain. The V end lost 3 bases, the J end lost 4 bases, and 18 bases lay between the germline ends. Germline values: CDR1 MDHEN, CDR2 SYDVKM. This CDR3 region has 16 residues. The CDR3 protein is CASSFPYWAPSTEAFF. CDR3 sequence (DNA): TGTGCCAGCAGTTTCCCCTATTGGGCCCCGTCCACTGAAGCTTTCTTT.

This clonotype showed up many times. The rearrangement links TRBV5-5 to TRBJ1-4; 12 positions agree with TRBD1. CDR1 is SGHKS and CDR2 is YYEKEE in the germline V gene (reference sequence). V gave up 1 base and J gave up 6 bases; unmatched junction bases: 7. This CDR3 region has 17 residues. In DNA form, the CDR3 reads TGTGCCAGCAGCTTGCTTGGGACAGGGGGCCTTCATGAAAAACTGTTTTTT. It translates to CASSLLGTGGLHEKLFF. The full variable domain, with the rest looked up from reference TRBV5-5 and TRBJ1-4, is DAGVTQSPTHLIKTRGQQVTLRCSPISGHKSVSWYQQVLGQGPQFIFQYYEKEERGRGNFPDRFSARQFPNYSSELNVNALLLGDSALYLCASSLLGTGGLHEKLFFGSGTQLSVL.

This clonotype was detected a few times. V and J are TRBV19 and TRBJ1-1; maybe TRBD1 (6 bases). Germline V gene data show CDR1 as LNHDA and CDR2 as SQIVND (reference sequence). V dropped 5 bases and J dropped 0 bases, with 13 bases sitting between them. This CDR3 region has 15 residues. CDR3 nucleotide sequence: TGTGCCAGTAGTGCCGAACAGGGTATGAACACTGAAGCTTTCTTT. It is translated as CASSAEQGMNTEAFF.

The sample holds a few counts of this clonotype. The DNA of the CDR3 is TGTGCCAGCAGTATAGCCGCGACAGGGGACGGCTACACCTTC. Translated, it gives CASSIAATGDGYTF. V usage is TRBV28 and J usage is TRBJ1-2; 8 bases match TRBD1. The CDR3 contains 14 residues. Germline V CDR1 and CDR2: MDHEN, SYDVKM. V lost 5 bases, J lost 8 bases, and 10 bases stayed unmatched.

Remarks on this clonotype: Being one base from a much bigger clone, this may be a read error. This chain connects TRBV10-2 to TRBJ2-7; D gene uncertain. This CDR3 region has 14 residues. Germline lookup yields CDR1 WSHSY and CDR2 SAAADI. Trimming pared 2 bases from V and 2 bases from J, leaving 10 bases between. CDR3 in amino acids: CASSESQVTYEQYF. The CDR3 nucleotides read TGCGCCAGCAGTGAGAGTCAGGTCACCTACGAGCAGTACTTC.

This clonotype was observed at least ten times. This chain joins TRBV20-1 and TRBJ2-7, with D uncertain. With 3 bases removed from V and 6 bases from J, the gap between germline ends came to 15 bases. The CDR3 totals 13 residues. Germline V CDR1 and CDR2: DFQATT, SNEGSKA (reference sequence). This chain's CDR3 is CSASPGDLGEQYF. The DNA for the CDR3 is TGCAGTGCTAGTCCTGGGGATCTTGGCGAGCAGTACTTC.

This clonotype was observed a handful of times. The chain has TRBV15 and TRBJ1-4; the D is unclear. Germline V gene data show CDR1 as LNHNV and CDR2 as YYDKDF (reference sequence). This CDR3 has 14 amino acids. The ends were cut back, 0 bases at V and 8 bases at J, with 10 bases in the middle. CDR3 sequence reads: CATSRDPSNEKLFF. In DNA, the CDR3 is TGTGCCACCAGCAGAGACCCGTCGAACGAAAAACTGTTTTTT.

Ten or more counts support this clonotype. The V and J genes are TRBV12-3 or TRBV12-4 and TRBJ1-1, with unresolved D. V was clipped by 1 base and J by 5 bases, with 14 bases between them. The length of the CDR3 is 15 residues. The CDR3 DNA reads as TGTGCCAGCAGTTTAGGGTCCCCGGGGTGGACTGAAGCTTTCTTT. Its translation: CASSLGSPGWTEAFF.

This clonotype was picked up many times. The junction departs from germline at one end; a sequencing error may be responsible. V is TRBV19 and J is TRBJ2-3, with 10 bases fitting TRBD2. CDR3 length: 16 residues. Germline lookup yields CDR1 LNHDA and CDR2 SQIVND (reference sequence). The CDR3 DNA sequence: TGCGCCAGCAGCCTAATTAGCGGGGGGTCCACAGATACGCAGTATTTT. Its translation: CASSLISGGSTDTQYF. Combining the CDR3 with reference TRBV19 and TRBJ2-3 gives the whole variable domain DGGITQSPKYLFRKEGQNVTLSCEQNLNHDAMYWYRQDPGQGLRLIYYSQIVNDFQKGDIAEGYSVSREKKESFPLTVTSAQKNPTAFYLCASSLISGGSTDTQYFGPGTRLTVL.

The CDR3 DNA reads as TGTGCCAGCAGCTTGGCCGGGAGGGCAGCGGGGGGCAACACCGGGGAGCTGTTTTTT. This gives the protein CASSLAGRAAGGNTGELFF. V is TRBV11-3 and J is TRBJ2-2, with 9 bases that match TRBD2. This CDR3 is 19 amino acids long. J was trimmed by 2 bases and V by 3 bases; bases with no gene match: 13. CDR1 and CDR2 from the germline V gene are SGHNT and YENEEA.

Many counts were recorded for this clonotype. The CDR3 sequence: CSVEADRGYFYEQYF. For the CDR3, the DNA is TGCAGCGTTGAAGCGGACAGGGGGTATTTCTACGAGCAGTACTTC. The gene calls are TRBV29-1 and TRBJ2-7; TRBD1 matches at 10 bases. CDR3 length equals 15 residues. V trimming: 1 base; J trimming: 3 bases; junction bases outside the gene matches: 6. Germline CDR1 SQVTM, CDR2 ANQGSEA.

This clonotype occurred many times. CDR3 in amino acids: CSARDSSAGASEQYF. The DNA of the CDR3 is TGCAGTGCTAGAGATTCGTCAGCGGGGGCCAGCGAGCAGTACTTC. The gene calls are TRBV20-1 and TRBJ2-7; 8 nucleotides agree with TRBD2. The V segment lost 0 bases and the J segment 6 bases; nucleotides outside the gene matches: 10. The CDR3 spans 15 residues. Germline CDR1 DFQATT, CDR2 SNEGSKA (reference sequence).

This clonotype occurred many times. The V gene is TRBV29-1, the J gene TRBJ1-6, with 7 bases fitting TRBD1. The CDR3 totals 14 residues. The ends lost 2 bases at V and 9 bases at J; junction bases unmatched: 7. CDR1 is SQVTM, CDR2 ANQGSEA, per germline. For the CDR3, the DNA is TGCAGCGTTGAATCGCAGGGGGAAGGTTCACCCCTCCACTTT. As protein: CSVESQGEGSPLHF.

Many counts were recorded for this clonotype. The chain uses TRBV24-1 and TRBJ2-1; TRBD1 agrees at 9 bases. The CDR3 has 15 residues. The J segment lost 7 bases and the V segment lost 6 bases, leaving 9 bases of the junction unmatched. Germline V gene sequence: CDR1 KGHDR, CDR2 SFDVKD. CDR3 in DNA: TGTGCCACCAGTATTGACAGGGGGGACTGGAATGAGCAGTTCTTC. Residues: CATSIDRGDWNEQFF.

V and J are TRBV29-1 and TRBJ1-1; D is undetermined. Deletions cut 4 bases from V and 0 bases from J, with 9 bases between. Germline CDR1 reads SQVTM; CDR2 reads ANQGSEA. This CDR3 is 13 amino acids long. Here the CDR3 reads CSVGLALNTEAFF. The CDR3 nucleotides are TGCAGCGTTGGGTTGGCCCTGAACACTGAAGCTTTCTTT.

This clonotype was recorded many times. The J gene is TRBJ2-3, the V gene TRBV6-1; D might be TRBD1 (6 bases). The CDR3 has 15 residues. The V end lost 6 bases, the J end lost 3 bases, and 16 bases lay between the germline ends. CDR1 is MNHNS and CDR2 is SASEGT in the germline V gene. CDR3 DNA sequence: TGTGCCAGCAGCCCTCCTAGCAGGGGAACAGATACGCAGTATTTT. The encoded protein is CASSPPSRGTDTQYF.

This clonotype was recorded a few times. The genes are TRBV14 and TRBJ1-6, with 7 bases that match TRBD1. V was clipped by 4 bases and J by 9 bases; unmatched bases: 12. The germline V gene has CDR1 SGHDN and CDR2 FVKESK. This CDR3 has 16 residues. As DNA, the CDR3 is TGTGCCAGCAGCCCGTACAGGGGAGCGACCAGTTCACCCCTCCACTTT. It yields the protein CASSPYRGATSSPLHF.

This clonotype was picked up a small number of times. The chain uses TRBV6-2 or TRBV6-3 and TRBJ2-1; TRBD2 is a possible D gene (5 bases). Trimming cost V 5 bases and J 8 bases, with 19 bases left between them. Germline V gene sequence: CDR1 MNHEY, CDR2 SVGEGT. This CDR3 comprises 15 residues. The CDR3 DNA is TGTGCCAGCAGTGACCGGGAAGGAAGTGTGGATGAGCAGTTCTTC. Encoded protein: CASSDREGSVDEQFF.

This clonotype was counted many times. The chain's CDR3 is CASSSIAGATYNEQFF. The CDR3 DNA reads as TGTGCCAGCAGTTCTATAGCGGGGGCCACCTACAATGAGCAGTTCTTC. The genes are TRBV6-5 and TRBJ2-1; 9 nucleotides align to TRBD2. CDR1 is MNHEY, CDR2 SVGAGI, per germline. This CDR3 is built from 16 residues. Unmatched junction bases numbered 6, after V lost 4 bases and J lost 2 bases.

As regards this clonotype: A read error may be the cause here, since a much bigger clone is one base away. This likely comes from a read error, as the CDR3 has no conserved phenylalanine or tryptophan at its end. The genes are TRBV6-1 and TRBJ2-2; 7 bases align to TRBD1. The V gene's germline CDR1 is MNHNS and CDR2 SASEGT. With V trimmed by 6 bases and J by 2 bases, 9 bases remained unmatched. This CDR3 has 16 amino acids. The CDR3 DNA is TGTGCCAGCAGGGGAACCGGGACAGTCAACACCGGGGAGCTGTTTCTT. This sequence encodes CASRGTGTVNTGELFL.

This clonotype was counted ten times or more. This chain connects TRBV11-2 to TRBJ2-7; 9 bases map to TRBD2. The CDR3 length is 15 residues. V shed 0 bases and J 7 bases; nucleotides not matched to a gene: 7. CDR1 and CDR2 from the germline V gene are SGHAT and FQNNGV. Here the CDR3 DNA reads TGTGCCAGCAGCTTAGAGTGGCGGGGGGGCGAGGAGCAGTACTTC. This encodes CASSLEWRGGEEQYF.

This clonotype occurred many times. V usage is TRBV7-6 and J usage is TRBJ2-5; a weak D match, TRBD1 (5 bases). CDR3 size: 12 residues. The V and J ends lost 8 bases and 1 base respectively, with 8 bases between them. Germline V lookup: CDR1 SGHVS, CDR2 FNYEAQ. Here the CDR3 DNA reads TGTGCCAGCCGACAGCTCCAAGAGACCCAGTACTTC. Its protein is CASRQLQETQYF.

This clonotype was recorded many times. The chain joins TRBV7-9 to TRBJ1-1; TRBD1 might be the D (5 bases). The length of the CDR3 is 14 residues. Deletions cut 7 bases from V and 7 bases from J, with 19 bases between. Germline assignment: CDR1 SEHNR and CDR2 FQNEAQ (reference sequence). The CDR3 coding sequence is TGTGCCAGCACCCTAGAGGGACGGGGGGTTGAAGCTTTCTTT. This translates into CASTLEGRGVEAFF. Together with reference TRBV7-9 and TRBJ1-1, the CDR3 gives the full variable domain: DTGVSQNPRHKITKRGQNVTFRCDPISEHNRLYWYRQTLGQGPEFLTYFQNEAQLEKSRLLSDRFSAERPKGSFSTLEIQRTEQGDSAMYLCASTLEGRGVEAFFGQGTRLTVV.

The chain is built from TRBV6-1 and TRBJ1-4; 7 nucleotides agree with TRBD1. The V and J ends lost 0 bases and 5 bases, in that order; junction bases with no gene match: 6. Germline V CDR1 and CDR2: MNHNS, SASEGT. The CDR3 runs to 16 residues. CDR3 loop: CASSEAPGQKNEKLFF. The CDR3 DNA reads as TGTGCCAGCAGTGAAGCTCCGGGACAGAAAAATGAAAAACTGTTTTTT.

This clonotype occurred many times. The CDR3 DNA reads TGTGCCAGCGTTGAACCCTCGAGGGGGGCGGAGACCCAGTACTTC. It is translated as CASVEPSRGAETQYF. V is TRBV28 and J is TRBJ2-5, with D possibly called TRBD1 or TRBD2 (6 bases each). In germline, CDR1 is MDHEN, CDR2 SYDVKM. This CDR3 spans 15 amino acids. V was trimmed by 8 bases and J by 5 bases, leaving 21 bases between them.

To note about this clonotype: A much larger clone is a single base away; this may be a read error. The gene calls are TRBV7-2 and TRBJ2-7; 7 nucleotides match TRBD1. The CDR3 totals 15 residues. The germline CDR1 and CDR2 sequences are SGHTA and FQGNSA. The CDR3 loop reads CASSYRGESFYGQYF. The CDR3 bases are TGTGCCAGCAGTTACAGGGGAGAGTCCTTTTACGGGCAGTACTTC.